One and the same sample provided the 10 T cell receptor beta chains below, sequenced in a study of long-term antiretroviral therapy in people with HIV (dated by TCRdb to between 2021 and 2024). The immunoSEQ hsTCRB v3.0 assay was used at survey level resolution for TRB variable region sequencing. TCRdb limited this immuneACCESS table to in-frame rearrangements with V and J called. A share of clones is missing; checked studies link under half to unresolved V genes, and the rest is unexplained. This sample lists 30,000 to 40,000 clones; 70% to 90% were detected once. In total, the top ten clones hold 10% to 15% of the sample. The input for sequencing was unsorted PBMCs, taken 1.1 years after starting antiretroviral therapy. The receptors derive from a man between 18 and 29 years old with HIV.

The V and J genes are TRBV5-6 and TRBJ2-7; TRBD1 aligns across 9 bases. The CDR3 is 13 amino acids. The ends lost 4 bases at V and 5 bases at J; junction bases unmatched: 4. CDR1 is SGHDT, CDR2 YYEEEE, per germline. The CDR3 region is CASSAGTGNEQYF. The DNA for the CDR3 is TGTGCCAGCAGCGCCGGGACAGGGAACGAGCAGTACTTC.

The chain links TRBV2 to TRBJ2-2; no firm D call. The CDR3 contains 12 residues. V was clipped by 5 bases and J by 6 bases, with 7 bases between them. The germline V gene has CDR1 SNHLY and CDR2 FYNNEI. CDR3 loop: CASSPGPGELFF. The CDR3 DNA sequence: TGTGCCAGCAGTCCGGGCCCCGGGGAGCTGTTTTTT.

The rearrangement links TRBV6-5 to TRBJ2-2; 8 bases map to TRBD1. CDR3 length: 13 residues. With V trimmed by 8 bases and J by 6 bases, 5 bases remained unmatched. Germline assignment: CDR1 MNHEY and CDR2 SVGAGI. The CDR3 protein is CASGTGGAGELFF. The CDR3 region has the DNA TGTGCCAGCGGGACAGGAGGGGCCGGGGAGCTGTTTTTT.

This chain connects TRBV27 to TRBJ2-3, with no clear D. Between the trimmed V and J ends, which lost 2 bases and 3 bases, there was a span of 15 bases. Germline V gives CDR1 MNHEY, CDR2 SMNVEV (reference sequence). The CDR3 loop spans 16 amino acids. CDR3: CASSLKGNRRTDTQYF. The CDR3 DNA is TGTGCCAGCAGTTTAAAGGGCAACCGACGAACAGATACGCAGTATTTT.

This clone was seen once. The chain links TRBV7-3 to TRBJ2-1; possible D gene TRBD1, 5 bases. V dropped 1 base and J dropped 7 bases, with 11 bases sitting between them. This CDR3 is 14 amino acids long. The V gene's germline CDR1 is SGHTA and CDR2 FQGTGA. CDR3 sequence (DNA): TGTGCCAGCAGCTTAATGGGGCCGGGTAATGAGCAGTTCTTC. Encoded protein: CASSLMGPGNEQFF.

Here the CDR3 DNA reads TGCGCCAGCAGCCAACTACCGGGTTCTTATAATTCACCCCTCCACTTT. This translates into CASSQLPGSYNSPLHF. The chain employs TRBV4-1 and TRBJ1-6; D is undetermined. CDR1 is MGHRA, CDR2 YSYEKL, per germline. V lost 2 bases and J 4 bases, leaving 12 bases between the germline ends. The CDR3 totals 16 residues.

This sequence joins TRBV15 and TRBJ1-5; 8 positions match TRBD1. Germline loops: CDR1 LNHNV, CDR2 YYDKDF (reference sequence). CDR3 length: 16 amino acids. The V and J ends lost 4 bases and 2 bases, in that order; junction bases with no gene match: 7. The CDR3 spells CATSTNRGYGNQPQHF. The CDR3 DNA sequence: TGTGCCACCAGCACGAACAGGGGGTACGGCAATCAGCCCCAGCATTTT.

The CDR3 sequence is CASSLASFQETQYF. The CDR3 DNA reads as TGCGCCAGCAGCTTGGCCTCCTTCCAAGAGACCCAGTACTTC. This chain connects TRBV5-1 to TRBJ2-5; no clear D gene. Deletions cut 0 bases from V and 1 base from J, with 7 bases between. The germline V gene has CDR1 SGHRS and CDR2 YFSETQ. CDR3 size: 14 residues.

J is TRBJ1-1 and V is TRBV4-1; D remains ambiguous. CDR1 is MGHRA and CDR2 is YSYEKL in the germline V gene. V dropped 1 base and J dropped 1 base, with 10 bases sitting between them. The CDR3 extends over 15 amino acids. CDR3 DNA sequence: TGCGCCAGCAGCCAAGGCGTGCAGGAGAACACTGAAGCTTTCTTT. Its translation: CASSQGVQENTEAFF.

The V and J genes are TRBV11-2 and TRBJ1-2; TRBD1 might be the D (5 bases). V was cut by 6 bases and J by 3 bases, with 17 bases left in between. The CDR3 contains 15 residues. The germline V gene encodes CDR1 SGHAT and CDR2 FQNNGV. The CDR3 DNA reads as TGTGCCAGCAGACAGGACCGATTCTATCACTATGGCTACACCTTC. Protein sequence: CASRQDRFYHYGYTF. The full variable domain, rest sourced from reference TRBV11-2 and TRBJ1-2, is EAGVAQSPRYKIIEKRQSVAFWCNPISGHATLYWYQQILGQGPKLLIQFQNNGVVDDSQLPKDRFSAERLKGVDSTLKIQPAKLEDSAVYLCASRQDRFYHYGYTFGSGTRLTVV.